This T cell receptor (beta chain) was documented in a study of T-cell reconstitution after alpha-beta-depleted transplantation in children. Study findings and constraints: Some patients' high day-60 TCRbeta diversity was traced to surviving recipient T cells and thymic progenitors. A year post-transplant, T-cell counts and diversity derived mostly from newly produced T cells. About two months after transplant, alpha-beta T cells reportedly came from several hundred expanded graft clones.

Using unique molecular identifiers, the investigators prepared the TCRbeta library. TCRdb ran MiXCR on the PCR reads and lists one entry per CDR3 protein. This table holds 600,000 or so distinct CDR3 sequences, more than 20% found once. Details on this clonotype: The antigen is undetermined.

V lost 4 bases and J lost 4, with 7 bases in between. The CDR3 consists of 12 residues. CDR1 and CDR2 from the germline V gene are MDHEN and SYDVKM. The clonotype comes from a boy under two years old who had a stem cell transplant for acute myeloid leukemia, so the T cells may come from the graft donor. The source material was PBMCs, mostly from graft donor cells, sampled 360 days after TCRalphabeta/CD19-depleted stem cell transplant. The V gene is TRBV28, the J gene TRBJ2-5, with D possibly called TRBD1 or TRBD2 (5 bases each). The CDR3 nucleotides are TGTGCCAGCAGTTACGGGGCAGAGACCCAGTACTTC. Its protein product is CASSYGAETQYF.